These T cell receptor beta chains were read from a single sample in a study of blood T cell repertoires in COVID-19. The data were produced by immunoSEQ multiplex PCR, yet TCRdb's version contains in-frame clones alone and is incomplete. The sample has approximately 210,000 clones; 85% to 90% are singletons. The sequenced material came from peripheral blood. The receptors were gathered from a woman aged 65 to 85 with acute or convalescent COVID-19. Both conserved end residues are part of each CDR3. The D gene is left open where the match is weak. Only part of the rows carry a size: once, few, many, or a class if the clone is expanded.

J	size	D	V	CDR3	DNA
TRBJ2-5	-	TRBD1	TRBV5-4	CASRGTGGVETQYF	TGTGCCAGCAGGGGGACAGGAGGGGTCGAGACCCAGTACTTC
TRBJ2-3	-	TRBD2	TRBV24-1	CATSDLNSGSSQYF	TGTGCCACCAGTGATTTGAACAGCGGGAGCTCGCAGTATTTT
TRBJ2-1	-	TRBD2	TRBV9	CASSVGLSGTTYYNEQFF	TGTGCCAGCAGCGTTGGTCTTAGCGGGACCACCTACTACAATGAGCAGTTCTTC
TRBJ2-7	-	-	TRBV21-1	CASSKASRQGIGEQYF	TGTGCCAGCAGCAAAGCTAGTCGGCAGGGGATTGGGGAGCAGTACTTC
TRBJ1-6	-	-	TRBV27	CASSLGLVLNSPLHF	TGTGCCAGCAGTTTGGGACTGGTCCTAAATTCACCCCTCCACTTT
TRBJ1-3	-	-	TRBV7-2	CASSPGTASNTIYF	TGTGCCAGCAGCCCCGGGACTGCTTCAAACACCATATATTTT
TRBJ2-7	-	-	TRBV27	CASSLFGGEQYF	TGTGCCAGCAGTTTATTCGGGGGCGAGCAGTACTTC
TRBJ1-1	-	-	TRBV10-1	CASRGSGVSTEAFF	TGCGCCAGTAGGGGCTCAGGGGTTTCTACTGAAGCTTTCTTT
TRBJ2-1	-	TRBD2	TRBV29-1	CSGGTSVQFF	TGCAGCGGTGGGACTAGCGTGCAGTTCTTC
TRBJ2-1	-	TRBD1	TRBV5-1	CASSVDRSYNEQFF	TGCGCCAGCAGCGTGGACAGGTCCTACAATGAGCAGTTCTTC
TRBJ1-1	few	TRBD1	TRBV6-5	CASSGTGRSDEAFF	TGTGCCAGCAGCGGGACAGGGAGGTCAGATGAAGCTTTCTTT
TRBJ2-4	-	-	TRBV5-1	CASSLTTSAKNIQYF	TGCGCCAGCAGCTTGACTACGTCAGCCAAAAACATTCAGTACTTC
TRBJ1-2	-	-	TRBV28	CASSSYRVSEVSHTF	TGTGCCAGCAGTTCCTACAGGGTGAGCGAGGTATCCCACACCTTC
TRBJ1-6	-	TRBD1	TRBV5-4	CASSLPGQDNSPLHF	TGTGCCAGCAGCTTGCCGGGACAGGACAATTCACCCCTCCACTTT
TRBJ1-1	-	-	TRBV7-9	CASSLTGVNTEAFF	TGTGCCAGCAGCTTGACAGGAGTGAACACTGAAGCTTTCTTT
TRBJ2-3	-	-	TRBV6-1	CASSDTGTDTQYF	TGTGCCAGCAGTGATACGGGCACAGATACGCAGTATTTT
TRBJ2-5	-	TRBD1	TRBV5-5	CASSRTGKELETQYF	TGTGCCAGCAGCCGGACAGGGAAAGAGTTAGAGACCCAGTACTTC
TRBJ1-5	few	-	TRBV2	CASSKTQRDAQHF	TGTGCCAGCAGTAAAACCCAACGGGATGCCCAGCATTTT